The T cell receptor (beta chain) under discussion was sequenced for a study of cytomegalovirus exposure and HLA in healthy donors. Overall study context: Out of approximately 400 genotyped donors, roughly 83% belonged to the Caucasian-associated ancestry cluster. Notes on the study in general: Sequence variants that were highly shared formed a cluster that was likely a sequencing artifact.

V was pared by 5 bases and J by 3 bases, with 15 bases of the junction left unmatched. The CDR3 extends over 17 amino acids. Looked up from germline, CDR1 is LNHDA and CDR2 is SQIVND (reference sequence). Amplification used 60 Vbeta primers and 13 Jbeta primers. TCRdb's table, derived via immunoSEQ multiplex PCR, lists solely in-frame clones and lacks some. The data show 150,000 or so clones, roughly four fifths seen once. Concerning this clone itself: No antigen is known for it.

The chain couples TRBV19 to TRBJ2-7; the match to TRBD1 covers 8 bases. The clonotype was recovered from a man aged 50 or older in good health and CMV-seropositive. Sequenced: PBMCs. CDR3 sequence: CASSSSGQVWGIYEQYF. CDR3 nucleotide sequence: TGTGCCAGTAGTTCCTCGGGACAGGTTTGGGGTATCTACGAGCAGTACTTC.